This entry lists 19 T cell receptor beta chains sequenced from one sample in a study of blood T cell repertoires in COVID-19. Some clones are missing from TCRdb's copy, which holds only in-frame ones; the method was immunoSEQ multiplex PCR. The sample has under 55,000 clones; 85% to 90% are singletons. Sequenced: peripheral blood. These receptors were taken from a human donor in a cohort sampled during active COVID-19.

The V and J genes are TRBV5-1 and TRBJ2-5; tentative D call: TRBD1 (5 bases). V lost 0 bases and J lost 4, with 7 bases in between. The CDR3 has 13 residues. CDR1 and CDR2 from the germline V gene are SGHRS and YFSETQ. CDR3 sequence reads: CASSLDRGETQYF. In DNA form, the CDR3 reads TGCGCCAGCAGCTTGGATAGGGGAGAGACCCAGTACTTC.

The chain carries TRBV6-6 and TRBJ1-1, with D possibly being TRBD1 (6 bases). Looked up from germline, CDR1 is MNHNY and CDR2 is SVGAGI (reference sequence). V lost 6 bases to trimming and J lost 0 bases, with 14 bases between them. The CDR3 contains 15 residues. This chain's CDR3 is CASRPDRRMNTEAFF. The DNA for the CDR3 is TGTGCCAGCAGACCCGACAGGAGAATGAACACTGAAGCTTTCTTT.

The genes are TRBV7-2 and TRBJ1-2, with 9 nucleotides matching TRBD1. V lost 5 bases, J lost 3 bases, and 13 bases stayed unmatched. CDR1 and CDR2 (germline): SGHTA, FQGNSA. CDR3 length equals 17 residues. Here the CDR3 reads CASSETAWTGDDYGYTF. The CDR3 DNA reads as TGTGCCAGCAGCGAGACAGCTTGGACAGGGGATGACTATGGCTACACCTTC.

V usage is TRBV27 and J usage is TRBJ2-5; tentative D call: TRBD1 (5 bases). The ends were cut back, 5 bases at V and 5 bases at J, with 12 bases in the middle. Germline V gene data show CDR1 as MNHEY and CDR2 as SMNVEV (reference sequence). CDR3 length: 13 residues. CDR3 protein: CASSLRVGETQYF. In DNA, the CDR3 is TGTGCCAGCAGTCTCAGGGTCGGGGAGACCCAGTACTTC.

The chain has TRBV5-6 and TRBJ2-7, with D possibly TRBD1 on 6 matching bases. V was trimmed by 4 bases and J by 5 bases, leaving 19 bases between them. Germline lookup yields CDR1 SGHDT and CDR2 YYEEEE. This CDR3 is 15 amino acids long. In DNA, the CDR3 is TGTGCCAGCAGCGTCCCCAACAGGGCTCCGGACGAGCAGTACTTC. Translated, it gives CASSVPNRAPDEQYF.

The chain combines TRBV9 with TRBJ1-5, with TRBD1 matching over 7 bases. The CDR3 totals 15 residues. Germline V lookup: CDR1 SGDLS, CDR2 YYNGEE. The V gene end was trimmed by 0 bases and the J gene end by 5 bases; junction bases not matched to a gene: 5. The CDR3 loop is CASSVEGQPYQPQHF. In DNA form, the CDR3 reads TGTGCCAGCAGCGTAGAGGGACAGCCTTATCAGCCCCAGCATTTT.

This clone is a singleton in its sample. CDR3 coding DNA: TGTGCCAGCAGTCCCGACAGGGCCGGGAGCTCCTACAATGAGCAGTTCTTC. This encodes CASSPDRAGSSYNEQFF. V and J are TRBV6-2 or TRBV6-3 and TRBJ2-1, with D possibly being TRBD1 (7 bases). The germline CDR1 and CDR2 sequences are MNHEY and SVGEGT. CDR3 length: 17 residues. V was cut by 5 bases and J by 0 bases, with 17 bases left in between.

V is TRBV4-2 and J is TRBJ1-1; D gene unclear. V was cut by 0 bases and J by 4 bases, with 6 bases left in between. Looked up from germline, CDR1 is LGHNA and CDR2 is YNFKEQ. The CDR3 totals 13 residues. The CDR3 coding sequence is TGTGCCAGCAGCCAAGATAAACTCACTGAAGCTTTCTTT. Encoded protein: CASSQDKLTEAFF.

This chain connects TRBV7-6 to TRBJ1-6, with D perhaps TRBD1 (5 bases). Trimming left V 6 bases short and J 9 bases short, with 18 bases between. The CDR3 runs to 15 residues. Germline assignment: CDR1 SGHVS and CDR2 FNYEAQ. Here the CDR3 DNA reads TGTGCCAGCAGTTCAGGAGGGATGAGGGGTTCACCCCTCCACTTT. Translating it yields CASSSGGMRGSPLHF.

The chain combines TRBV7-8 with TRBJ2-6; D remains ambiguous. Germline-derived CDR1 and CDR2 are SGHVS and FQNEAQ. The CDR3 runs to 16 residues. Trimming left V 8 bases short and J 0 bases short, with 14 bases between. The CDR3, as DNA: TGTGCCAGCCAGGTTGGGCCTCACTCTGGGGCCAACGTCCTGACTTTC. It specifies CASQVGPHSGANVLTF.

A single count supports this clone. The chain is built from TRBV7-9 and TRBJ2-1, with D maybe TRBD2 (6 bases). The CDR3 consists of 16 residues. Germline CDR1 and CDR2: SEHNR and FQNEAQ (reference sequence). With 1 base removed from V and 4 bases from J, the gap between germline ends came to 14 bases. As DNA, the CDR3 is TGTGCCAGCAGCTTAGGGGGGGTGGATCTTTACAATGAGCAGTTCTTC. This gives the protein CASSLGGVDLYNEQFF.

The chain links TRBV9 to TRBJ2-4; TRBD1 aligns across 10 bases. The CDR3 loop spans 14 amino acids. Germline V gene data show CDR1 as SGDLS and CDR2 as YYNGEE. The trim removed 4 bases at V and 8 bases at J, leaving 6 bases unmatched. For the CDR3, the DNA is TGTGCCAGCAGCCCAGGGACAGGGGAGGACATTCAGTACTTC. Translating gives CASSPGTGEDIQYF.

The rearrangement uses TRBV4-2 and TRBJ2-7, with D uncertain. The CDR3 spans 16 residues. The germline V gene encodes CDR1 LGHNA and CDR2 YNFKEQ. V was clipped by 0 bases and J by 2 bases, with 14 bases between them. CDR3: CASSQDFNSLTYEQYF. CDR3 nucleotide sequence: TGTGCCAGCAGCCAAGATTTTAACTCCTTAACCTACGAGCAGTACTTC.

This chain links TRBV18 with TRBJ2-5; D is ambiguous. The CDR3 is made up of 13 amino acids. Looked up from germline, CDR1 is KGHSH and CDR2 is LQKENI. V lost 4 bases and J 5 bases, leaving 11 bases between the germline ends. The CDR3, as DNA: TGTGCCAGCTCACGAAATTCGAGGGAGACCCAGTACTTC. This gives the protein CASSRNSRETQYF.

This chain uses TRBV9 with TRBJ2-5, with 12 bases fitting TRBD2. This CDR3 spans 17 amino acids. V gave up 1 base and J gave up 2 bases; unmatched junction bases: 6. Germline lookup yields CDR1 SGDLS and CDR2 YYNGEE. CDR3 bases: TGTGCCAGCAGCGTACTCGGACTAGCGGGATTACAAGAGACCCAGTACTTC. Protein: CASSVLGLAGLQETQYF.

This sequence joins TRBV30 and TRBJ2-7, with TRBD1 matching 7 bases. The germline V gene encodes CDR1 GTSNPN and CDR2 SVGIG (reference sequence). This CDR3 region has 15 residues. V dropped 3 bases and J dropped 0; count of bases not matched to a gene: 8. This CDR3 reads CAWSLWGTVSYEQYF. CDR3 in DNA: TGTGCCTGGAGCCTCTGGGGGACAGTCTCCTACGAGCAGTACTTC.

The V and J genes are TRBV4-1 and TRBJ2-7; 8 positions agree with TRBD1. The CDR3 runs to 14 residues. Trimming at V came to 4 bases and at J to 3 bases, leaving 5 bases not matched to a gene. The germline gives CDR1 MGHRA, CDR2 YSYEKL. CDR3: CASSRDRGGYEQYF. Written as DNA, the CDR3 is TGCGCCAGCAGCCGCGACAGGGGAGGCTACGAGCAGTACTTC.

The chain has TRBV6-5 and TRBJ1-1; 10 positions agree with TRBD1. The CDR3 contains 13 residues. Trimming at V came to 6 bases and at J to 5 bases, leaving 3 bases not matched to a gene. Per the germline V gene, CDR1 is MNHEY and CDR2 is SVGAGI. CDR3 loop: CASRTGGWTEAFF. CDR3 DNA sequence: TGTGCCAGCAGGACAGGGGGCTGGACTGAAGCTTTCTTT.

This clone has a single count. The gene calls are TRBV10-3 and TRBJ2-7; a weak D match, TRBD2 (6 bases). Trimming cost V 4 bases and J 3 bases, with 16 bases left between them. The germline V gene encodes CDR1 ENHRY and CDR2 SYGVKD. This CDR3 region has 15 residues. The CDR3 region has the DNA TGTGCCATCAGTGGCGCCACGGGGGTGAACTACGAGCAGTACTTC. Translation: CAISGATGVNYEQYF.